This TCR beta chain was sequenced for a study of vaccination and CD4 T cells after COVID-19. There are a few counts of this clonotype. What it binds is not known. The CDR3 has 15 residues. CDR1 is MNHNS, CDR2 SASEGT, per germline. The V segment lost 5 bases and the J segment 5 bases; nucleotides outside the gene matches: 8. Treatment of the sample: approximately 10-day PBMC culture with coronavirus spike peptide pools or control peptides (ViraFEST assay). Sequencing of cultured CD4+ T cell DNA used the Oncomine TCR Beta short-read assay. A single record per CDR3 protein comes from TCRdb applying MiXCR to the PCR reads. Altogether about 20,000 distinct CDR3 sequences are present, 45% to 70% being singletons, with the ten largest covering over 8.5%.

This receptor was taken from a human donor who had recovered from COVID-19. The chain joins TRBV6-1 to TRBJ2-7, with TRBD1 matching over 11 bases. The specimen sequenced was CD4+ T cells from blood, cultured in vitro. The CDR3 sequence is CASSTAGTGGNEQYF. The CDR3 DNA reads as TGTGCCAGCAGTACAGCCGGGACAGGGGGTAACGAGCAGTACTTC.